This T cell receptor (beta chain) was sequenced during a study of CD8 T cells in Susac syndrome. General study points: In total CD8+ repertoires, over 15 Susac-specific public clones were detected, and CD8+ TEMRA repertoires contained about 5.

Trimming left V 4 bases short and J 0 bases short, with 13 bases between. In germline, CDR1 is SGDLS, CDR2 YYNGEE. CDR3 length equals 16 residues. RNA in amounts of roughly 0.5 to 1 ug was reverse transcribed with random hexamers. One entry per CDR3 protein, called by TCRdb with MiXCR from the immunoSEQ multiplex PCR reads. The table lists approximately 190,000 distinct CDR3 sequences, 85% to 95% of them singletons. To note about this clonotype: The antigen is not known.

This receptor was obtained from a human donor with Susac syndrome. The genes are TRBV9 and TRBJ2-2; perhaps TRBD2 as D (6 bases). The material sequenced was CD8+ T cells from PBMCs. CDR3 protein: CASSPRGTSNTGELFF. As DNA, the CDR3 is TGTGCCAGCAGCCCCCGCGGGACTTCGAACACCGGGGAGCTGTTTTTT.